One sample yielded the 16 T cell receptor beta chains listed below, sequenced in a study of cytomegalovirus exposure and HLA in healthy donors. PCR amplification relied on 60 Vbeta primers (plus 13 Jbeta primers). TCRdb's copy holds only in-frame clones and misses some; the assay was immunoSEQ multiplex PCR. The profile shows about 190,000 clones, 81% of them singletons. The sample was PBMCs. The receptors come from a man between 45 and 60 years old in good health and CMV-seronegative.

The chain couples TRBV5-5 to TRBJ2-1; 7 nucleotides match TRBD1. V gave up 1 base and J gave up 6 bases; unmatched junction bases: 7. Germline values: CDR1 SGHKS, CDR2 YYEKEE (reference sequence). This CDR3 contains 15 residues. The CDR3 sequence is CASSLLKGARNEQFF. The CDR3 coding sequence is TGTGCCAGCAGCTTGTTAAAGGGGGCCCGCAATGAGCAGTTCTTC.

The chain carries TRBV29-1 and TRBJ1-2; D may be TRBD1 (6 bases). The CDR3 contains 11 residues. V dropped 7 bases and J dropped 4 bases, with 10 bases sitting between them. Germline values: CDR1 SQVTM, CDR2 ANQGSEA. As DNA, the CDR3 is TGCAGCGGCGGGGGGCTCTATGGCTACACCTTC. Translation: CSGGGLYGYTF.

The chain combines TRBV6-6 with TRBJ1-3, with 7 nucleotides matching TRBD1. Trimming removed 7 bases from V and 2 bases from J; junction bases left unmatched: 5. The germline gives CDR1 MNHNY, CDR2 SVGAGI (reference sequence). The CDR3 totals 14 residues. The CDR3 protein is CASKQGTAGNTIYF. As DNA, the CDR3 is TGTGCCAGCAAACAGGGGACCGCTGGAAACACCATATATTTT.

The chain has TRBV20-1 and TRBJ2-7; tentative D call: TRBD1 (6 bases). The CDR3 spans 11 residues. Trimming cost V 6 bases and J 3 bases, with 9 bases left between them. Germline V lookup: CDR1 DFQATT, CDR2 SNEGSKA (reference sequence). CDR3 in amino acids: CSALQGYEQYF. The CDR3 DNA sequence: TGCAGTGCGCTACAGGGCTACGAGCAGTACTTC.

This chain links TRBV7-2 with TRBJ1-5; TRBD1 might be the D (5 bases). Trimming removed 3 bases from V and 3 bases from J, with 12 bases in between. CDR1 is SGHTA, CDR2 FQGNSA, per germline. The CDR3 is made up of 15 amino acids. CDR3 in DNA: TGTGCCAGCAGCTTTGGTGGCGGGGCCAATCAGCCCCAGCATTTT. Translated: CASSFGGGANQPQHF.

This chain uses TRBV7-9 with TRBJ1-3; D is uncertain. V lost 1 base, J lost 0 bases, and 4 bases lay in between. The V gene's germline CDR1 is SEHNR and CDR2 FQNEAQ (reference sequence). CDR3 length: 14 residues. CDR3 DNA: TGTGCCAGCAGCTTAGGACTCTCTGGAAACACCATATATTTT. Translated, it gives CASSLGLSGNTIYF.

The chain employs TRBV5-6 and TRBJ2-7; 9 bases agree with TRBD1. V was pared by 1 base and J by 6 bases, with 11 bases of the junction left unmatched. This CDR3 comprises 16 residues. Germline lookup yields CDR1 SGHDT and CDR2 YYEEEE. In DNA form, the CDR3 reads TGTGCCAGCAGCTTGTACAGAAGACAGGGGGTACGCGAGCAGTACTTC. Encoded protein: CASSLYRRQGVREQYF.

The chain is built from TRBV7-9 and TRBJ2-2; D is perhaps TRBD1 (5 bases). CDR3 length: 15 amino acids. V lost 0 bases and J 5 bases, leaving 10 bases between the germline ends. CDR1 SEHNR and CDR2 FQNEAQ come from the germline V gene (reference sequence). CDR3 sequence (DNA): TGTGCCAGCAGCTTAGCCCCAGGGCGTACCGGGGAGCTGTTTTTT. Protein: CASSLAPGRTGELFF. The variable domain in full, with the rest retrieved from reference TRBV7-9 and TRBJ2-2, is DTGVSQNPRHKITKRGQNVTFRCDPISEHNRLYWYRQTLGQGPEFLTYFQNEAQLEKSRLLSDRFSAERPKGSFSTLEIQRTEQGDSAMYLCASSLAPGRTGELFFGEGSRLTVL.

V usage is TRBV10-3 and J usage is TRBJ2-7; tentative D call: TRBD1 (6 bases). Germline-derived CDR1 and CDR2 are ENHRY and SYGVKD. The V gene lost 10 bases and the J gene lost 7 bases, with 17 bases spanning the gap. The CDR3 spans 12 residues. The DNA of the CDR3 is TGTGCCACTTGGACAGATCCCGGTGAGCAGTACTTC. Encoded protein: CATWTDPGEQYF.

The chain recombines TRBV27 with TRBJ2-3, with D tentatively TRBD2 (6 bases). The germline gives CDR1 MNHEY, CDR2 SMNVEV (reference sequence). The germline V and J ends were trimmed by 6 bases and 9 bases, with 16 bases remaining between them. This CDR3 comprises 13 residues. CDR3 residues: CASSQEGRSTQYF. CDR3 coding DNA: TGTGCCAGCAGCCAAGAGGGGAGGTCGACGCAGTATTTT.

The chain joins TRBV6-6 to TRBJ1-2; no firm D call. The CDR3 covers 15 residues. Germline CDR1 MNHNY, CDR2 SVGAGI (reference sequence). With 7 bases removed from V and 2 bases from J, the gap between germline ends came to 17 bases. CDR3 protein: CASTLPGSLNYGYTF. In nucleotides, the CDR3 is TGTGCCAGCACCCTCCCGGGTAGCCTGAACTATGGCTACACCTTC.

This sequence joins TRBV9 and TRBJ2-5; TRBD2 is a possible D gene (6 bases). Deletions cut 4 bases from V and 5 bases from J, with 15 bases between. This CDR3 is 14 amino acids long. The germline gives CDR1 SGDLS, CDR2 YYNGEE. The CDR3 loop is CASSPGQAGETQYF. The CDR3 DNA reads TGTGCCAGCAGCCCCGGGCAGGCGGGGGAGACCCAGTACTTC.

The chain recombines TRBV4-2 with TRBJ2-7, with D unclear. V was shortened by 6 bases and J by 1 base, with 10 bases between the two germline ends. The CDR3 runs 13 residues. Germline lookup yields CDR1 LGHNA and CDR2 YNFKEQ. CDR3 amino acids: CASSKTFSYEQYF. Written as DNA, the CDR3 is TGTGCCAGCAGTAAGACATTTTCCTACGAGCAGTACTTC.

The chain recombines TRBV7-6 with TRBJ1-2; TRBD1 might be the D (6 bases). In germline, CDR1 is SGHVS, CDR2 FNYEAQ. V lost 4 bases to trimming and J lost 5 bases, with 17 bases between them. The CDR3 is 15 amino acids. The chain's CDR3 is CASSYPRGAGYGYTF. CDR3 nucleotide sequence: TGTGCCAGCAGCTACCCCCGGGGGGCGGGGTATGGCTACACCTTC.

This sequence joins TRBV5-6 and TRBJ2-5, with D perhaps TRBD2 (6 bases). The germline CDR1 and CDR2 sequences are SGHDT and YYEEEE. The CDR3 runs 16 residues. Trimming removed 0 bases at V and 7 bases at J, with 19 bases between. As DNA, the CDR3 is TGTGCCAGCAGCTTGGGAACGGCGGGGTTTTCGGGGACCCAGTACTTC. Amino acid sequence: CASSLGTAGFSGTQYF.

The genes are TRBV19 and TRBJ1-1; 7 bases are shared with TRBD1. V gave up 8 bases and J gave up 4 bases; unmatched junction bases: 4. Germline assignment: CDR1 LNHDA and CDR2 SQIVND (reference sequence). CDR3 size: 12 residues. The CDR3 region is CASAQGSTEAFF. The CDR3 DNA reads TGTGCCAGTGCACAGGGGTCCACTGAAGCTTTCTTT.